This TCR beta chain emerged from a study of PD-1 blockade in classical Hodgkin lymphoma. Study outcomes and limitations: Complete responders' diversity at baseline resembled that of newly diagnosed patients. Reasons behind the repertoire differences stay unclear, perhaps disease activity or earlier therapy.

This clone turned up a few times. As yet, its antigen is unknown. Stated time point: cycle 4 day 1 (C4D1), after 6 weeks of nivolumab. Relapse was seen in all patients after autologous stem cell transplantation, and brentuximab vedotin exposure was variable. Germline V gene data show CDR1 as SNHLY and CDR2 as FYNNEI. The CDR3 length is 13 residues. Trimming took off 1 base at V and 2 bases at J, with 5 bases between the two ends. Sequenced by immunoSEQ multiplex PCR; TCRdb stores in-frame clones only, minus some. The sample yields 15,000 to 20,000 clones, 75% to 85% seen once. This sample comprised peripheral blood mononuclear cells (PBMCs), obtained before the fourth cycle of nivolumab. V is TRBV2 and J is TRBJ2-5; D remains ambiguous. This receptor was taken from a human donor with classical Hodgkin lymphoma. The CDR3 protein is CASSEGAQETQYF. The CDR3 coding sequence is TGTGCCAGCAGTGAAGGAGCACAAGAGACCCAGTACTTC.